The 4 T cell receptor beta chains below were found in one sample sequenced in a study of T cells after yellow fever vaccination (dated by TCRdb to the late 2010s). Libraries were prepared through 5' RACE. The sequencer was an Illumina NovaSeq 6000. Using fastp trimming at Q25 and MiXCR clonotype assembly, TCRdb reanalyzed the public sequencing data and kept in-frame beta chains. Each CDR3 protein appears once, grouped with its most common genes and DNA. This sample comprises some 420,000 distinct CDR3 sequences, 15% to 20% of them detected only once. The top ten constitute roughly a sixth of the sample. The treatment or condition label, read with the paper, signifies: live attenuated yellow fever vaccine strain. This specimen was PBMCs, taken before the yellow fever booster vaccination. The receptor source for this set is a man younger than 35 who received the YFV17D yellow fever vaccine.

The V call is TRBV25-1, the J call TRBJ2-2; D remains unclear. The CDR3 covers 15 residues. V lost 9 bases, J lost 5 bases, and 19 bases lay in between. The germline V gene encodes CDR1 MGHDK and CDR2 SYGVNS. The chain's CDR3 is CASLLGGAGTGELFF. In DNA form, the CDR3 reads TGTGCCAGTCTGTTGGGCGGTGCCGGGACCGGGGAGCTGTTTTTT. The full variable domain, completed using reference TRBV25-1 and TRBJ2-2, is EADIYQTPRYLVIGTGKKITLECSQTMGHDKMYWYQQDPGMELHLIHYSYGVNSTEKGDLSSESTVSRIRTEHFPLTLESARPSHTSQYLCASLLGGAGTGELFFGEGSRLTVL.

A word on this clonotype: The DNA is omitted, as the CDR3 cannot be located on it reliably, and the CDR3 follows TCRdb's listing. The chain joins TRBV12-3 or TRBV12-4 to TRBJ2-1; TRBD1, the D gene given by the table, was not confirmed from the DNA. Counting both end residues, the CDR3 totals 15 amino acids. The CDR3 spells CASSFGPGDYNEQFF.

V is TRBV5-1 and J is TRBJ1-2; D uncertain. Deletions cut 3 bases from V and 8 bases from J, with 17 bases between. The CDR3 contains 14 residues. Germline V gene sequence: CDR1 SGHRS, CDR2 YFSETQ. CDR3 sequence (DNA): TGCGCCAGCAGCTCGCTCCGGGCCACGCTGGGCTACACCTTC. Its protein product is CASSSLRATLGYTF.

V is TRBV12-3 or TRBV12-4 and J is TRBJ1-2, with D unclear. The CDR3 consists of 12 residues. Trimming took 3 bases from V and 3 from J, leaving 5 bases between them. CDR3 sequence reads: CASSFPDYGYTF. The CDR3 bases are TGTGCCAGCAGTTTTCCCGACTATGGCTACACCTTC.